This note documents a single T cell receptor (beta chain) sequence. These data belong to a study of blood T cell repertoires in COVID-19. V was trimmed by 0 bases and J by 3 bases, leaving 13 bases between them. Germline assignment: CDR1 SGHRS and CDR2 YFSETQ. This CDR3 spans 15 amino acids. The authors' processing: Estimates of nucleated cell counts were drawn from the amplification of reference gene primers. The data were produced by immunoSEQ multiplex PCR, yet TCRdb's version contains in-frame clones alone and is incomplete. Clone size and V and J calls were adopted from that table, with D and trimming inferred from the DNA. Of 250,000 to 300,000 clones listed, about 89% are singletons.

This chain joins TRBV5-1 and TRBJ2-7, with D uncertain. The receptor comes from a woman between 35 and 50 years old who had recovered from COVID-19. The specimen was PBMCs or T cells enriched from blood (not recorded which). CDR3 region: CASSLVPTRGYEQYF. CDR3 nucleotide sequence: TGCGCCAGCAGCTTGGTCCCAACAAGAGGCTACGAGCAGTACTTC.